The clone carrying this T cell receptor (beta chain) was observed a few times. The antigen remains unidentified. This specimen belongs to a study of Ad26.COV2.S vaccination and SARS-CoV-2 variants. Study-wide context: Participant was drawn from the COV1001 Ad26.COV2.S trial arm. The authors gave Ad26.COV2.S intramuscularly, either once or twice 56 days apart. Study findings and constraints: Breadth and depth estimates from TCRs may understate total T cell responses. Among vaccine recipients, spike-specific TCR breadth exceeded that of placebo recipients.

Libraries were prepared by immunoSEQ multiplex PCR; TCRdb keeps only in-frame clonotypes and omits some of them. This repertoire shows some 340,000 clones, around four fifths found once; its top ten account for 2% to 2.5%. The treatment was: about 20 received Ad26.COV2.S at low or high dose, single or two shots; about five received placebo; per-sample allocation not given. Material that was analyzed had been drawn on day 63 after the first vaccine or placebo injection. This CDR3 is 16 amino acids long. Unmatched junction bases numbered 13, after V lost 5 bases and J lost 8 bases. CDR1 and CDR2 (germline): MNHEY, SMNVEV (reference sequence).

The chain combines TRBV27 with TRBJ1-3, with TRBD1 matching 9 bases. The receptor comes from a person aged 18-60 years who received the Ad26.COV2.S COVID-19 vaccine or a placebo. The sample here was peripheral blood, taken in a trial of Ad26.COV2.S vaccine versus placebo. The CDR3 DNA is TGTGCCAGCAGTCGACTCTCCGGGACAGGGCCACACACCATATATTTT. Amino acid sequence: CASSRLSGTGPHTIYF.